Listed here is a single TCR beta chain. Its antigen is still unknown. This CDR3 comprises 16 residues. V gave up 6 bases and J gave up 0 bases, with 16 bases separating them. The sample originates from a study of post-analysis software for immune sequencing data. Study findings and constraints: For normalized Chao1 diversity, multiple sclerosis patients scored significantly lower than controls did. TRBV segments more frequent in patients than in controls numbered five and included TRBV5-6, TRBV5-1 and TRBV20-1.

Unique molecular identifiers were built into the TCR beta cDNA libraries. cDNA molecules numbering 450,000 to 650,000 came from roughly 1 to 10 million T cells. From the PCR reads, TCRdb called clonotypes with MiXCR, one entry per CDR3 protein. The table has 820,000 or so distinct CDR3 sequences, about 50% seen once. This TCR was recovered from a girl aged 5 to 17 with multiple sclerosis. The rearrangement uses TRBV12-3 or TRBV12-4 and TRBJ2-3, with a possible D match to TRBD2 (5 bases). The sequenced sample was blood. The CDR3 sequence: CASRPIGEPSTDTQYF. The CDR3 bases are TGTGCCAGCAGGCCGATCGGGGAACCTAGCACAGATACGCAGTATTTT.